This TCR beta chain was sequenced for a study of blood T cell repertoires in COVID-19. The data were produced by immunoSEQ multiplex PCR, yet TCRdb's version contains in-frame clones alone and is incomplete. The sample carries approximately 51,000 clones, 85% to 90% recorded once. The V and J ends lost 1 base and 1 base respectively, with 10 bases between them. Germline CDR1 reads LNHDA; CDR2 reads SQIVND (reference sequence). This CDR3 comprises 16 residues. The sample taken for sequencing was peripheral blood. This clonotype was obtained from a woman older than 75 with COVID-19, enrolled during active disease. This rearrangement joins TRBV19 to TRBJ2-2, with D perhaps matching TRBD2 (6 bases). The CDR3 protein is CASSIAKGGNTGELFF. DNA for the CDR3: TGTGCCAGTAGTATAGCCAAGGGAGGGAACACCGGGGAGCTGTTTTTT. Variable domain in full (rest from reference TRBV19 and TRBJ2-2): DGGITQSPKYLFRKEGQNVTLSCEQNLNHDAMYWYRQDPGQGLRLIYYSQIVNDFQKGDIAEGYSVSREKKESFPLTVTSAQKNPTAFYLCASSIAKGGNTGELFFGEGSRLTVL.